What follows is one TCR beta chain and its context. This entry belongs to a study of blood T cell repertoires in COVID-19. Whole-study context: PBMCs, B-cell-depleted T cells, or T cells provided the cDNA or gDNA that made up the material.

Per the study methods: Estimated nucleated cell counts came from reference gene primer amplification. Sequenced by immunoSEQ multiplex PCR; TCRdb stores in-frame clones only, minus some. That table is the source of V, J and clone size, and D and trimming were worked out from the DNA. Of about 260,000 clones in the sample, around nine tenths were seen once. The CDR3 is made up of 15 amino acids. Germline CDR1 is SNHLY and CDR2 is FYNNEI. Trimming shortened V by 4 bases and J by 5 bases, and 17 bases separated the two germline ends. The receptor's source is a woman aged 25-40 years with COVID-19, enrolled during active disease. This chain links TRBV2 with TRBJ2-5; tentative D call: TRBD1 (6 bases). The sequenced sample consisted of peripheral blood. CDR3 in amino acids: CASSGEQGHGETQYF. DNA for the CDR3: TGTGCCAGCAGTGGGGAGCAGGGGCATGGGGAGACCCAGTACTTC. The full variable domain, its missing parts supplied by reference TRBV2 and TRBJ2-5, is EPEVTQTPSHQVTQMGQEVILRCVPISNHLYFYWYRQILGQKVEFLVSFYNNEISEKSEIFDDQFSVERPDGSNFTLKIRSTKLEDSAMYFCASSGEQGHGETQYFGPGTRLLVL.